The following is a T cell receptor (beta chain) sequence with its context. This clone showed up just a few times. The clone's antigen remains unknown. No much larger clone is present one base from it, and per-base qualities are unavailable. From V the trimming removes 5 bases and from J it removes 6 bases, while the gene matches leave 4 bases of the junction unaccounted for. Via the germline V gene, CDR1 is SGHVS and CDR2 FQNEAQ. CDR3 length: 13 amino acids, cysteine to phenylalanine. Only the CDR3 part of the read is kept: 39 bases, read in frame from the first base. The data belong to a study of blood T cell repertoires in COVID-19 (dated by TCRdb to the early 2020s). Turning to the overall study: Samples from collaborators originated in the United States, Italy and Spain and spanned both the acute and convalescent phases of COVID-19. The prospective study material was composed of cDNA or gDNA derived from T cells, B-cell-depleted T cells, or PBMCs. Deeply sampled blood TCRbeta repertoires from subjects exposed to, actively infected with, or recovered from COVID-19 were included in the dataset. A freely available public database, intended as a resource for researchers studying the immune response to SARS-CoV-2, is where the repertoires were released. Samples were obtained from the ongoing ImmuneRACE study (first 160 participants) and from about 1,300 subjects provided by 6 global collaborators. The sample metadata nearly always contained a de-identified subject ID, COVID-19 status, age in years and sex. Where HLA class I and class II types were available, the types were taken from metadata supplied by the sample provider, not from assay-based typing. Beyond this particular receptor, the publication reports: How much clinical and demographic metadata was included differed by source and by participant, and the metadata was provided uncurated.

TCRbeta CDR3 regions were amplified from genomic DNA by means of the immunoSEQ Assay, a bias-controlled multiplex PCR. From the authors' description of their analysis: Nucleated cell counts per sample were estimated from amplification of reference gene primers within the assay. To quantify the absolute abundance of each unique TCRbeta CDR3 rearrangement, sequence reads were collapsed and filtered. For each sample, productive Simpson clonality was calculated as the square root of Simpson's diversity index across productive rearrangements. TCRdb carries this immuneACCESS record with in-frame sequences only. Its versions omit some clonotypes, under half of them owing to an unresolved V gene in the studies checked, with the rest unexplained. The D gene and trimming were derived from the DNA, and the V and J assignments and clone size from that table. This sample has 150,000 to 200,000 clones in its table, and more than 70% of those were observed once. Nearly 2.5% of the sample rests with the top ten.

Whole blood was collected in K2EDTA tubes by collaborating institutions according to the institutions' own protocols. For TCRbeta analysis, collaborators shipped samples as frozen whole blood, isolated PBMCs, or DNA extracted from either of those sample types. The source is a man in his forties with active or convalescent COVID-19. Sequencing input: peripheral blood. The chain was built from TRBV7-8 and TRBJ1-2; TRBD1 lines up with 9 middle nucleotides. The DNA sequence follows: TGTGCCAGCAGCCCAGGGACAGGGAATGGCTACACCTTC. It is translated as CASSPGTGNGYTF.